The source of this T cell receptor (beta chain) is a study of blood T cell repertoires in COVID-19. Study at large: The samples span acute and convalescent COVID-19 from the United States, Italy and Spain.

The data were produced by immunoSEQ multiplex PCR, yet TCRdb's version contains in-frame clones alone and is incomplete. The sample carries some 230,000 clones, around 82% recorded once. The CDR3 sequence is 20 residues long. Germline V gives CDR1 LGHDT, CDR2 YNNKEL (reference sequence). The trim removed 1 base at V and 4 bases at J, leaving 16 bases unmatched. This receptor was identified in a woman between 25 and 40 years old who had recovered from COVID-19. V gene TRBV3-1 (or the pseudogene TRBV3-2) combines with J gene TRBJ2-5; 12 positions agree with TRBD1. Sequences were obtained from peripheral blood. Written as DNA, the CDR3 is TGTGCCAGCAGCCAAGGTCGATTAGGGACAGGGGGCGCTGGGAGAGAGACCCAGTACTTC. Its translation is CASSQGRLGTGGAGRETQYF.